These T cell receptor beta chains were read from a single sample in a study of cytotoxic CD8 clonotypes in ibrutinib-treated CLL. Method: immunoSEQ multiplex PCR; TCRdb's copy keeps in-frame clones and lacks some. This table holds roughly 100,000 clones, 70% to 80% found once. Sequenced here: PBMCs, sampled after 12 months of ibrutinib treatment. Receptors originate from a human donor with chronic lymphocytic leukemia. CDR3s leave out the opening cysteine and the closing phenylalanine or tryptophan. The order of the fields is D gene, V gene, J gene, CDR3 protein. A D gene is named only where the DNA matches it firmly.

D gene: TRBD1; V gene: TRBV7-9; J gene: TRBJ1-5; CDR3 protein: ASSPGQGTNQPQH
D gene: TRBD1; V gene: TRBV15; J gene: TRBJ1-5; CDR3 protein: ATSRGQGASSNQPQH
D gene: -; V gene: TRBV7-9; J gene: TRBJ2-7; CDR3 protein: ASSSPNRDGYEQY
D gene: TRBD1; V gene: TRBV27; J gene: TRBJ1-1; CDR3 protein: ASPFLRGQSQSVTEAF
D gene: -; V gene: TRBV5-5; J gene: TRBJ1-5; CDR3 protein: ASSRETGSQPQH
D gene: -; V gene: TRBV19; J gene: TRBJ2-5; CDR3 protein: ASSNAGAGETQY
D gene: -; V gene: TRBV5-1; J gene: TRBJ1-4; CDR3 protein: ASRPGGNEKLF
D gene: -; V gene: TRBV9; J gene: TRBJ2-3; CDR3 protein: ASSPRGARDTQY
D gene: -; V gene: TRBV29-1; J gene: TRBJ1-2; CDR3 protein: SVPGPFGGYT
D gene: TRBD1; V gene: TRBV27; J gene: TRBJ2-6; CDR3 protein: ASSRTGTGNSGANVLT
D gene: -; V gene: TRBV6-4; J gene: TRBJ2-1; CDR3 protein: ASSDSTYGNEQF
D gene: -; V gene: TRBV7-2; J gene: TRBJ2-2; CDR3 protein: ASSLSRGTGELF
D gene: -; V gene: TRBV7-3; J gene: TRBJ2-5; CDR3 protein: ASSLSGGEETQY
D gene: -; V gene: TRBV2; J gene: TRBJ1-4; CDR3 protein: ASLQVIYEKLF
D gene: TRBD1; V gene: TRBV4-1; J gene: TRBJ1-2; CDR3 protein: ASSPQGGIYGYT
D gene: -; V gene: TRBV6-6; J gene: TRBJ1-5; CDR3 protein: ASQILWGQPQH
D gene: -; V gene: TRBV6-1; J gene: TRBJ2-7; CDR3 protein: ASSDKYEQY
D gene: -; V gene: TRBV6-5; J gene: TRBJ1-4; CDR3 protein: ASSYLGGTNEKLF
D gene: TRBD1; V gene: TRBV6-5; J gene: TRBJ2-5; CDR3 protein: ASSSGTGGIVTQY
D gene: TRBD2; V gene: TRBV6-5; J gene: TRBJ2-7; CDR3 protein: ASILQRGSSYEQY
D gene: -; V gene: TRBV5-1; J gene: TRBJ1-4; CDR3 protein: ASSSRSFNEKLF
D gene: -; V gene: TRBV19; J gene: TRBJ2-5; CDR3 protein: ASNSRGAGETQY
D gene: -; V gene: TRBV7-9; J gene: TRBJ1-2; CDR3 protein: ASSVVQGNYGYT
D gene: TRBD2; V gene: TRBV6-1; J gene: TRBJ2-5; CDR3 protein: ASSSVGREGTQY
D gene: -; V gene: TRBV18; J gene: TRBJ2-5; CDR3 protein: ASFRTGGETQY
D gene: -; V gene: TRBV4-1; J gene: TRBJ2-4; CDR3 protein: ASSQEGGNAKNIQY
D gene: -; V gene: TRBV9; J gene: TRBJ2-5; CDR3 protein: ASSPREETQY
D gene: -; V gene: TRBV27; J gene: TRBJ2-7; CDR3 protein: ASLPDEQY
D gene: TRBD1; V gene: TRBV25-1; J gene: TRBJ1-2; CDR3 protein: ASSEQGANYGYT
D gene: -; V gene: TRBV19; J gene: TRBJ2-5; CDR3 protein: ASSISGETQY
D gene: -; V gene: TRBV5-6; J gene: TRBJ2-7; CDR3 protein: ASSFGQGRYGEQY
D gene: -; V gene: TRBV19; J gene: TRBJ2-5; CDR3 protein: ASSIGGAGKKTQY
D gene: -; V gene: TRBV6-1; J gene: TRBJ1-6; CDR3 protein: ASSPRPWGNSPLH
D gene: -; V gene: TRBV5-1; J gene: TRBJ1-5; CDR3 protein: ASSFDGGQPQH
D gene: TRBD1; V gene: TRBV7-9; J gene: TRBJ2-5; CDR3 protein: ASSPPTGGNYRQETQY
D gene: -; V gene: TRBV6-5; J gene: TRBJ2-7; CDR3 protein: ASSRGAPSYEQY
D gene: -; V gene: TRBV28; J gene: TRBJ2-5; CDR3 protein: ASSLGTQWETQY
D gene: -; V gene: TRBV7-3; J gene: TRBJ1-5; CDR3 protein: ASSSSPSQPQH
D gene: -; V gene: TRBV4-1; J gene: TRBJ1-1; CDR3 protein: ASSHPLGGTEAF
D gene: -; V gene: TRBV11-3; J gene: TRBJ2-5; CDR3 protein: ASSLSQGLGETQY
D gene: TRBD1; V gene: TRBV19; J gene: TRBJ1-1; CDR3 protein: ASSTGQKALF
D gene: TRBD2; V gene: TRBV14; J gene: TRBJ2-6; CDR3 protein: ASSQTSAGANVLT